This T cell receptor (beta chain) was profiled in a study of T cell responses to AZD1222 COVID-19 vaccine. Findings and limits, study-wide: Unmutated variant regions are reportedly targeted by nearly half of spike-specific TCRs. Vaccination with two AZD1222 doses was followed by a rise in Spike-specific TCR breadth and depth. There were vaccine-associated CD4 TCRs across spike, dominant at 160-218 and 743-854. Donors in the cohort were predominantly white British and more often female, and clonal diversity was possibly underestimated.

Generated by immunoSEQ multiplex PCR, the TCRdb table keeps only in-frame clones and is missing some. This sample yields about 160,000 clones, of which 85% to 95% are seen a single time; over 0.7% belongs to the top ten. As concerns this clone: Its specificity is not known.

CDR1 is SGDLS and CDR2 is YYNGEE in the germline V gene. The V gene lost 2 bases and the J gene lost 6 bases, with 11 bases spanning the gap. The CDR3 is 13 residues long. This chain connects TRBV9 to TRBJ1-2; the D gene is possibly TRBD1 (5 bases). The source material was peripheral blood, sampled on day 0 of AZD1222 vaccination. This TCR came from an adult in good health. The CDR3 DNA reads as TGTGCCAGCAGCGTCCCAGGGTCCCATGGCTACACCTTC. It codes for CASSVPGSHGYTF.